Listed here are 30 T cell receptor beta chains from one sample, sequenced in a study of blood T cell repertoires in COVID-19. Here immunoSEQ multiplex PCR was the method, and the copy in TCRdb shows in-frame clones only, minus some. The sample has hundreds of thousands of clones; 90% are singletons. Specimen: PBMCs or T cells enriched from blood (not recorded which). The receptors originated from a man aged 60-69 years who had recovered from COVID-19.

The rearrangement links TRBV11-3 to TRBJ2-3; TRBD2 agrees at 8 bases. Unmatched junction bases numbered 7, after V lost 5 bases and J lost 6 bases. The length of the CDR3 is 14 residues. Germline CDR1 reads SGHNT; CDR2 reads YENEEA. CDR3 in DNA: TGTGCCAGCAGCCCAGGACTAGCATCGGATACGCAGTATTTT. Its protein is CASSPGLASDTQYF.

The V gene is TRBV7-2, the J gene TRBJ1-1; D remains ambiguous. The V end lost 1 base, the J end lost 6 bases, and 15 bases lay between the germline ends. The length of the CDR3 is 15 residues. Germline CDR1 is SGHTA and CDR2 is FQGNSA. CDR3 bases: TGTGCCAGCAGCTTAGTGCACCGAGAAACCGCTGAAGCTTTCTTT. Its translation is CASSLVHRETAEAFF. Looking up the rest from reference TRBV7-2 and TRBJ1-1 gives the full variable domain: GAGVSQSPSNKVTEKGKDVELRCDPISGHTALYWYRQSLGQGLEFLIYFQGNSAPDKSGLPSDRFSAERTGGSVSTLTIQRTQQEDSAVYLCASSLVHRETAEAFFGQGTRLTVV.

The chain couples TRBV28 to TRBJ1-2, with D hard to call. The CDR3 consists of 11 residues. CDR1 is MDHEN and CDR2 is SYDVKM in the germline V gene. V was shortened by 4 bases and J by 6 bases, with 6 bases between the two germline ends. CDR3 region: CASSWLDGYTF. The DNA for the CDR3 is TGTGCCAGCAGTTGGCTAGATGGCTACACCTTC.

The chain recombines TRBV30 with TRBJ1-2; no clear D. Trimming removed 5 bases at V and 8 bases at J, with 12 bases between. The CDR3 covers 11 residues. Germline values: CDR1 GTSNPN, CDR2 SVGIG (reference sequence). CDR3 sequence: CAWAAGVGYTF. CDR3 DNA sequence: TGTGCCTGGGCCGCGGGAGTGGGCTACACCTTC. The full variable domain, in which reference TRBV30 and TRBJ1-2 provide the parts outside the CDR3, is SQTIHQWPATLVQPVGSPLSLECTVEGTSNPNLYWYRQAAGRGLQLLFYSVGIGQISSEVPQNLSASRPQDRQFILSSKKLLLSDSGFYLCAWAAGVGYTFGSGTRLTVV.

V usage is TRBV7-9 and J usage is TRBJ1-2; D unresolved. Germline V gene data show CDR1 as SEHNR and CDR2 as FQNEAQ (reference sequence). Trimming removed 3 bases from V and 8 bases from J, with 10 bases in between. The CDR3 is made up of 12 amino acids. The CDR3 DNA reads TGTGCCAGCAGCTTGGGAGCCGGGGGCTACACCTTC. Amino acids: CASSLGAGGYTF.

The rearrangement links TRBV11-3 to TRBJ2-1, with 8 bases fitting TRBD2. Germline values: CDR1 SGHNT, CDR2 YENEEA. This CDR3 is built from 16 residues. V lost 2 bases and J lost 6; bases outside the gene matches: 9. For the CDR3, the DNA is TGTGCCAGCAGCTTAATCGCGGGGGGCCGTATCAATGAGCAGTTCTTC. The encoded protein is CASSLIAGGRINEQFF. The variable domain in full, with the rest retrieved from reference TRBV11-3 and TRBJ2-1, is EAGVVQSPRYKIIEKKQPVAFWCNPISGHNTLYWYLQNLGQGPELLIRYENEEAVDDSQLPKDRFSAERLKGVDSTLKIQPAELGDSAVYLCASSLIAGGRINEQFFGPGTRLTVL.

V usage is TRBV30 and J usage is TRBJ1-6, with D possibly TRBD1 on 5 matching bases. V was clipped by 1 base and J by 7 bases, with 17 bases between them. The CDR3 extends over 16 amino acids. The germline V gene encodes CDR1 GTSNPN and CDR2 SVGIG (reference sequence). The CDR3, as DNA: TGTGCCTGGAGTGGGGACCGGTGGGAGGGAAATTCACCCCTCCACTTT. This translates into CAWSGDRWEGNSPLHF.

J is TRBJ2-2 and V is TRBV27, with D tentatively TRBD1 (5 bases). Germline-derived CDR1 and CDR2 are MNHEY and SMNVEV (reference sequence). The V end was cut by 3 bases, the J end by 6 bases, with 11 bases between. This CDR3 spans 14 amino acids. The CDR3 nucleotides are TGTGCCAGCAGTTTCCAGGGCAGGCCCGGGGAGCTGTTTTTT. This gives the protein CASSFQGRPGELFF.

This clone appeared once. V is TRBV15 and J is TRBJ2-3; D unclear. CDR1 is LNHNV and CDR2 is YYDKDF in the germline V gene (reference sequence). The CDR3 loop spans 13 amino acids. V was clipped by 0 bases and J by 6 bases, with 7 bases between them. The CDR3: CATSRDQRDTQYF. The CDR3 DNA is TGTGCCACCAGCAGAGATCAGAGGGATACGCAGTATTTT.

The chain links TRBV19 to TRBJ2-6, with 10 nucleotides matching TRBD1. The V segment lost 3 bases and the J segment 3 bases; nucleotides outside the gene matches: 5. The CDR3 spans 17 residues. From germline, CDR1 is LNHDA and CDR2 SQIVND (reference sequence). The CDR3 bases are TGTGCCAGTAGTATGGGACAGGGGACGGGTGGGGCCAACGTCCTGACTTTC. Its translation: CASSMGQGTGGANVLTF.

The genes are TRBV18 and TRBJ1-4, with 9 bases that match TRBD1. The CDR3 is made up of 14 amino acids. The junction had 4 bases not matched to a gene; V was cut back by 8 bases and J by 3 bases. CDR1 is KGHSH, CDR2 LQKENI, per germline. This CDR3 is CASKQGAANEKLFF. The CDR3 bases are TGTGCCAGCAAACAGGGGGCGGCTAATGAAAAACTGTTTTTT.

The J gene is TRBJ2-7, the V gene TRBV7-8; 7 nucleotides match TRBD1. Trimming at V came to 0 bases and at J to 3 bases, leaving 14 bases not matched to a gene. The CDR3 has 18 residues. The germline V gene encodes CDR1 SGHVS and CDR2 FQNEAQ. CDR3 DNA sequence: TGTGCCAGCAGCTTAGCGGGGACAGCCAAAACACGGAGCTACGAGCAGTACTTC. This gives the protein CASSLAGTAKTRSYEQYF. The variable domain in full, completed from reference TRBV7-8 and TRBJ2-7, reads GAGVSQSPRYKVAKRGQDVALRCDPISGHVSLFWYQQALGQGPEFLTYFQNEAQLDKSGLPSDRFFAERPEGSVSTLKIQRTQQEDSAVYLCASSLAGTAKTRSYEQYFGPGTRLTVT.

The gene calls are TRBV10-3 and TRBJ2-6, with a tentative D call TRBD1 (5 bases). CDR1 is ENHRY and CDR2 is SYGVKD in the germline V gene. The CDR3 has 19 residues. Trimming stripped 0 bases from V and 0 bases from J, with 15 bases between. The CDR3 sequence is CAISESLLGPVSGANVLTF. CDR3 in DNA: TGTGCCATCAGTGAGTCGCTTTTGGGGCCAGTCTCTGGGGCCAACGTCCTGACTTTC.

This clone has a handful of counts. The genes are TRBV9 and TRBJ1-5; 8 nucleotides agree with TRBD1. The junction had 13 bases not matched to a gene; V was cut back by 4 bases and J by 1 base. The germline CDR1 and CDR2 sequences are SGDLS and YYNGEE. The CDR3 consists of 18 residues. The CDR3 region is CASSPGTGSVESNQPQHF. The CDR3, as DNA: TGTGCCAGCAGCCCAGGGACAGGATCTGTCGAAAGCAATCAGCCCCAGCATTTT. The full variable domain, completed using reference TRBV9 and TRBJ1-5, is DSGVTQTPKHLITATGQRVTLRCSPRSGDLSVYWYQQSLDQGLQFLIQYYNGEERAKGNILERFSAQQFPDLHSELNLSSLELGDSALYFCASSPGTGSVESNQPQHFGDGTRLSIL.

This chain uses TRBV2 with TRBJ1-6, with a weak D call TRBD1 (5 bases). Looked up from germline, CDR1 is SNHLY and CDR2 is FYNNEI. The CDR3 runs to 14 residues. V dropped 8 bases and J dropped 2 bases, with 10 bases sitting between them. The CDR3 spells CASVRTPYNSPLHF. Written as DNA, the CDR3 is TGTGCCAGCGTACGGACACCCTATAATTCACCCCTCCACTTT.

The V call is TRBV9, the J call TRBJ2-7; D not certain. Germline V lookup: CDR1 SGDLS, CDR2 YYNGEE. The CDR3 runs to 13 residues. V dropped 3 bases and J dropped 5 bases, with 12 bases sitting between them. The CDR3 DNA is TGTGCCAGCAGCGCCCAGGCCTTTCACGAGCAGTACTTC. It yields the protein CASSAQAFHEQYF.

The V gene is TRBV19, the J gene TRBJ2-5, with 16 bases fitting TRBD2. This CDR3 comprises 19 residues. Unmatched junction bases numbered 15, after V lost 6 bases and J lost 5 bases. CDR1 is LNHDA and CDR2 is SQIVND in the germline V gene (reference sequence). CDR3 sequence: CASSLDGTSGGARRETQYF. The CDR3 DNA is TGTGCCAGTAGCCTGGACGGGACTAGCGGGGGGGCCAGGCGTGAGACCCAGTACTTC. The whole variable domain, remainder taken from reference TRBV19 and TRBJ2-5, is DGGITQSPKYLFRKEGQNVTLSCEQNLNHDAMYWYRQDPGQGLRLIYYSQIVNDFQKGDIAEGYSVSREKKESFPLTVTSAQKNPTAFYLCASSLDGTSGGARRETQYFGPGTRLLVL.

The chain has TRBV19 and TRBJ1-1; TRBD1 is a possible D gene (6 bases). The CDR3 contains 16 residues. Germline values: CDR1 LNHDA, CDR2 SQIVND (reference sequence). V lost 4 bases, J lost 1 base, and 16 bases lay in between. The CDR3 is CASSKRRGAGNTEAFF. CDR3 nucleotide sequence: TGTGCCAGTAGTAAACGCCGGGGGGCAGGGAACACTGAAGCTTTCTTT.

The V and J genes are TRBV4-1 and TRBJ2-1; 7 bases agree with TRBD2. V lost 4 bases and J lost 3; bases outside the gene matches: 6. CDR1 and CDR2 (germline): MGHRA, YSYEKL. This CDR3 region has 15 residues. The CDR3 DNA is TGCGCCAGCAGCCCAACTAGCGCCAACTACAATGAGCAGTTCTTC. Its translation is CASSPTSANYNEQFF.

The chain links TRBV7-8 to TRBJ1-3; 8 bases fit TRBD1. V lost 5 bases, J lost 4 bases, and 7 bases stayed unmatched. This CDR3 region has 15 residues. Germline CDR1 SGHVS, CDR2 FQNEAQ. Written as DNA, the CDR3 is TGTGCCAGCAGCCCCCCCCGGACAGGGGGAAACACCATATATTTT. This codes for CASSPPRTGGNTIYF.

The chain employs TRBV11-2 and TRBJ2-1, with 8 bases matching TRBD1. Germline V gives CDR1 SGHAT, CDR2 FQNNGV. With V trimmed by 0 bases and J by 3 bases, 13 bases remained unmatched. This CDR3 is 19 amino acids long. The CDR3 DNA reads TGTGCCAGCAGCTTAGATCGGGTCAGGGGGCCGAGGGTCTACAATGAGCAGTTCTTC. This translates into CASSLDRVRGPRVYNEQFF.

V is TRBV5-1 and J is TRBJ2-3, with 8 positions matching TRBD2. CDR1 and CDR2 (germline): SGHRS, YFSETQ. V shed 6 bases and J 5 bases; nucleotides not matched to a gene: 8. The CDR3 is 14 residues long. In DNA form, the CDR3 reads TGCGCCAGCACACCGGGACTAGGAGGAGATACGCAGTATTTT. Protein sequence: CASTPGLGGDTQYF.

The chain employs TRBV7-2 and TRBJ1-5, with TRBD1 identical over 10 bases. Germline CDR1 and CDR2: SGHTA and FQGNSA. The junction had 8 bases not matched to a gene; V was cut back by 1 base and J by 5 bases. This CDR3 comprises 17 residues. This CDR3 reads CASSLDSGTGAYQPQHF. The DNA of the CDR3 is TGTGCCAGCAGCTTAGACTCTGGGACAGGGGCGTATCAGCCCCAGCATTTT.

As regards this clone: Sequence at one end of the junction differs from germline and may be a read error. The chain links TRBV7-7 to TRBJ1-1; no firm D call. This CDR3 spans 13 amino acids. Germline V gives CDR1 SSHAT, CDR2 FNYEAQ (reference sequence). The CDR3 reads CASSSTLNTEAFF. The CDR3 nucleotides are TGTGCTAGCAGCTCCACACTAAACACTGAAGCTTTCTTT.

The chain carries TRBV6-5 and TRBJ2-1, with 13 bases matching TRBD2. With V trimmed by 4 bases and J by 4 bases, 4 bases remained unmatched. The CDR3 has 16 residues. From germline, CDR1 is MNHEY and CDR2 SVGAGI. CDR3 bases: TGTGCCAGCAGTTCTAGACTAGCGGGAGGATACAATGAGCAGTTCTTC. It translates to CASSSRLAGGYNEQFF.

J is TRBJ1-1 and V is TRBV4-1; 7 nucleotides match TRBD1. The CDR3 totals 15 residues. CDR1 MGHRA and CDR2 YSYEKL come from the germline V gene. V shed 1 base and J 2 bases; nucleotides not matched to a gene: 4. The CDR3 region has the DNA TGCGCCAGCAGCCAAGGGGGACAGAGAAACACTGAAGCTTTCTTT. It yields the protein CASSQGGQRNTEAFF.

The V call is TRBV6-2 or TRBV6-3, the J call TRBJ1-5, with D hard to call. The CDR3 is made up of 13 amino acids. Germline V CDR1 and CDR2: MNHEY, SVGEGT. The V and J ends lost 2 bases and 4 bases respectively, with 6 bases between them. CDR3 nucleotides: TGTGCCAGCAGTTACCCCGGGAATCAGCCCCAGCATTTT. It yields the protein CASSYPGNQPQHF.

V is TRBV11-3 and J is TRBJ2-3, with 16 bases lining up with TRBD2. Trimming cost V 4 bases and J 3 bases; bases outside gene matches: 4. CDR1 is SGHNT, CDR2 YENEEA, per germline. The CDR3 is 17 residues long. DNA for the CDR3: TGTGCCAGCAGCTCGGGACTAGCGGGGGGGAGGACAGATACGCAGTATTTT. Its protein is CASSSGLAGGRTDTQYF.

This clone was observed once. This rearrangement joins TRBV6-2 or TRBV6-3 to TRBJ1-6, with 7 bases fitting TRBD1. The CDR3 is 16 residues long. Looked up from germline, CDR1 is MNHEY and CDR2 is SVGEGT. V was clipped by 0 bases and J by 9 bases; unmatched bases: 8. CDR3 sequence: CASSYSRQGATSPLHF. The CDR3 nucleotides are TGTGCCAGCAGTTACTCAAGACAGGGTGCAACTTCACCCCTCCACTTT.

The genes are TRBV4-1 and TRBJ1-4; TRBD1 agrees at 7 bases. The CDR3 has 18 amino acids. V lost 0 bases, J lost 0 bases, and 7 bases stayed unmatched. Germline V gene lookup returns CDR1 MGHRA and CDR2 YSYEKL. The DNA of the CDR3 is TGCGCCAGCAGCCAAGATTTTACAGGGGATGCAACTAATGAAAAACTGTTTTTT. Encoded protein: CASSQDFTGDATNEKLFF.